This T cell receptor (beta chain) emerged from a study of OX40 agonist ivuxolimab in advanced cancers. At the level of the study: Patients got intravenous ivuxolimab at 0.01 to 10 mg/kg every 2 weeks. Eligibility admitted prior anti-PD-1, anti-PD-L1 or anti-CTLA-4 therapy; about 40% had some.

Germline V lookup: CDR1 MNHNS, CDR2 SASEGT. Unmatched junction bases numbered 5, after V lost 1 base and J lost 10 bases. CDR3 size: 13 residues. Excluded were patients having autoimmune disease history or systemic immunosuppression. Measured with immunoSEQ multiplex PCR; TCRdb has only the in-frame clones, and not every one. Counted here are around 14,000 clones, around 87% occurring once; the ten biggest clones make up over 5%. This receptor was identified in an adult with an advanced solid tumor such as melanoma, head and neck, liver or kidney cancer. The J gene is TRBJ1-1, the V gene TRBV6-1; 8 bases are a match to TRBD1. The sample consisted of CD4+ or CD8+ T cells sorted from blood, taken in a trial of the OX40 agonist ivuxolimab. This chain's CDR3 is CASSEGLQGVAFF. The DNA for the CDR3 is TGTGCCAGCAGTGAAGGTTTACAGGGGGTAGCTTTCTTT.